Presented here are 6 T cell receptor beta chains from one specimen sequenced in a study of Graves' ophthalmopathy and Graves' hyperthyroidism. Amplified material comprised TCR beta CDR3 regions derived from RNA transcripts. The library came from an HTBI-primed first-round RT-PCR and a second-round multiplex PCR. TCRdb independently ran MiXCR on the multiplex PCR reads; one entry per CDR3 protein. The table records about 620,000 distinct CDR3 sequences, about 20% of them present only once. Source material: peripheral blood. The receptors were gathered from a woman under 30 with stable Graves' hyperthyroidism. Some clones in this sample may be carry-over from other donors' samples.

For the CDR3, the DNA is TGTGCCAGCAGCCAGAGTTGGACTAGCGTGTCCTACGAGCAGTACTTC. Its translation is CASSQSWTSVSYEQYF. The V call is TRBV3-1, the J call TRBJ2-7; 9 bases line up with TRBD2. Per germline, CDR1 LGHDT and CDR2 YNNKEL (reference sequence). The junction had 7 bases not matched to a gene; V was cut back by 3 bases and J by 1 base. The CDR3 has 16 residues.

This clonotype was observed many times. V and J are TRBV27 and TRBJ2-7; 7 nucleotides line up with TRBD2. From germline, CDR1 is MNHEY and CDR2 SMNVEV (reference sequence). Trimming cost V 4 bases and J 7 bases; bases outside gene matches: 16. This CDR3 has 16 amino acids. The CDR3, as DNA: TGTGCCAGCAGTTCCTCCACCCGAGCGGGATGGGGGGAGCAGTACTTC. This gives the protein CASSSSTRAGWGEQYF.

This clonotype has ten or more counts. V usage is TRBV27 and J usage is TRBJ2-7, with 9 bases matching TRBD2. Germline CDR1 MNHEY, CDR2 SMNVEV (reference sequence). V was pared by 6 bases and J by 2 bases, with 8 bases of the junction left unmatched. This CDR3 spans 15 amino acids. In nucleotides, the CDR3 is TGTGCCAGCAGAGAGGCGGCGGGAGGGCCCTACGAGCAGTACTTC. Translation: CASREAAGGPYEQYF.

This clonotype has ten or more counts. This chain uses TRBV9 with TRBJ2-5; D gene ambiguous. The CDR3 length is 14 residues. CDR1 and CDR2 (germline): SGDLS, YYNGEE. The V and J ends lost 0 bases and 0 bases respectively, with 6 bases between them. The CDR3 region is CASSVDGYQETQYF. In DNA, the CDR3 is TGTGCCAGCAGCGTAGATGGGTACCAAGAGACCCAGTACTTC.

CDR3 residues: CATSGAGGSGELFF. CDR3 in DNA: TGTGCCACCAGTGGTGCAGGGGGGAGCGGGGAGCTGTTTTTT. The chain has TRBV24-1 and TRBJ2-2; perhaps TRBD1 as D (7 bases). The CDR3 is 14 residues long. V lost 5 bases and J lost 7, with 13 bases in between. Germline V gene lookup returns CDR1 KGHDR and CDR2 SFDVKD.

This clonotype was counted ten times or more. The rearrangement links TRBV25-1 to TRBJ1-2; tentatively, D is TRBD1 (5 bases). This CDR3 region has 13 residues. Looked up from germline, CDR1 is MGHDK and CDR2 is SYGVNS. V dropped 5 bases and J dropped 4 bases, with 11 bases sitting between them. In nucleotides, the CDR3 is TGTGCCAGCAGTATTCCAGGGCCCTATGGCTACACCTTC. Residues: CASSIPGPYGYTF.